This TCR beta chain was captured in a study of T cell responses to AZD1222 COVID-19 vaccine. Findings and limits, study-wide: Regions left unmutated in variants are reportedly the target of nearly half of spike-specific TCRs. Donors were chiefly white British, with a greater number of females, and clonal diversity was perhaps underestimated.

Timing groups of about 4 and about 12 weeks for second doses were pooled. Libraries were prepared by immunoSEQ multiplex PCR; TCRdb keeps only in-frame clonotypes and omits some of them. Seen here are about 140,000 clones, about 90% observed once, and the top ten hold 4%. About this clone itself: Its specificity is not known.

CDR1 SGHTA and CDR2 FQGNSA come from the germline V gene. The ends were cut back, 3 bases at V and 5 bases at J, with 13 bases in the middle. The CDR3 covers 14 residues. The TCR sequence derives from an adult who received the AZD1222 COVID-19 vaccine. The genes are TRBV7-2 and TRBJ1-1; D is possibly TRBD1 (5 bases). The sequenced sample was peripheral blood, obtained 28 days after the second AZD1222 dose. The CDR3 protein is CASSFRPGWTEAFF. Written as DNA, the CDR3 is TGTGCCAGCAGCTTTCGGCCAGGGTGGACTGAAGCTTTCTTT. The whole variable domain, filled in from reference TRBV7-2 and TRBJ1-1, reads GAGVSQSPSNKVTEKGKDVELRCDPISGHTALYWYRQSLGQGLEFLIYFQGNSAPDKSGLPSDRFSAERTGGSVSTLTIQRTQQEDSAVYLCASSFRPGWTEAFFGQGTRLTVV.